A selection of T cell receptor beta chains follows, all from one sample in a study of T cell responses to AZD1222 COVID-19 vaccine. The data were produced by immunoSEQ multiplex PCR, yet TCRdb's version contains in-frame clones alone and is incomplete. The table has some 170,000 clones, approximately 90% seen once. Here the sequenced sample was peripheral blood, taken 28 days after the second AZD1222 dose. The source of these receptors is an adult who received the AZD1222 COVID-19 vaccine. Both conserved end residues are part of each CDR3. A D gene is named only where the DNA matches it firmly.

v_call d_call cdr3_aa
TRBV18 . CASSPTATDTGELFF
TRBV2 . CASSSTDRYGYTF
TRBV14 TRBD1 CASSQERGRGYGYTF
TRBV5-6 . CASSLEGEQYF
TRBV5-1 TRBD2 CASSQRTSSNIQYF
TRBV4-1 TRBD2 CASSHGLAGGGGRETQYF
TRBV12-3/TRBV12-4 . CASSTQGDTQYF
TRBV7-2 . CASSLAAYTDTQYF
TRBV5-1 . CASSLSVEGTDTQYF
TRBV6-1 . CASSERARINQPQHF
TRBV10-2 TRBD1 CASRRGQGVRKYGYTF
TRBV6-5 . CASSYGWGGNQPQHF